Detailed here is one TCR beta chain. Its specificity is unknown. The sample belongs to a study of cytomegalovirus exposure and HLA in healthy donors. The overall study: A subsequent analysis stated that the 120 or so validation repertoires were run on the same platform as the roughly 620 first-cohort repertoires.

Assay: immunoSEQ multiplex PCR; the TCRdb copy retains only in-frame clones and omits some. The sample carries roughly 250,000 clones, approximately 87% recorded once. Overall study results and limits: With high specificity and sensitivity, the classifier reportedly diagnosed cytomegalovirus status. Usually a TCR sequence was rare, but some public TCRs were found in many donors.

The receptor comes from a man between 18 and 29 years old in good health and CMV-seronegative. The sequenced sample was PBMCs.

DNA for the CDR3: TGTGCCACCAGCCTTGACAGGGTTTCTGGCTACACCTTC. Its translation is CATSLDRVSGYTF. This rearrangement joins TRBV15 to TRBJ1-2; the match to TRBD1 covers 7 bases. The CDR3 is made up of 13 amino acids. In germline, CDR1 is LNHNV, CDR2 YYDKDF (reference sequence). V dropped 5 bases and J dropped 7; count of bases not matched to a gene: 7. The full variable domain, in which reference TRBV15 and TRBJ1-2 provide the parts outside the CDR3, is DAMVIQNPRYQVTQFGKPVTLSCSQTLNHNVMYWYQQKSSQAPKLLFHYYDKDFNNEADTPDNFQSRRPNTSFCFLDIRSPGLGDTAMYLCATSLDRVSGYTFGSGTRLTVV.